This T cell receptor (beta chain) was captured in a study of Tregs in tolerant kidney transplant recipients. Clones were sequenced by immunoSEQ multiplex PCR, and TCRdb holds only the in-frame ones, with some missing. Among roughly 250,000 clones, around 82% were seen once, and the ten largest hold less than 0.75%. This TCR derives from a human donor in good health. The specimen sequenced was CD4+ T cells from blood.

CDR3 residues: CAWSGNRVGRYTF. The CDR3 DNA reads as TGTGCCTGGAGTGGAAACAGGGTTGGTCGCTACACCTTC. J is TRBJ1-2 and V is TRBV30, with D maybe TRBD1 (6 bases). CDR3 length equals 13 residues. The germline V and J ends were trimmed by 1 base and 9 bases, with 15 bases remaining between them. The germline CDR1 and CDR2 sequences are GTSNPN and SVGIG (reference sequence).